The 9 T cell receptor beta chains below all came from one sample that was sequenced in a study of blood T cells in healthy people across ages. With a J-beta primer mix and a sample-barcoded 5' primer, a second PCR ran roughly 6 to 11 cycles. MiXCR, applied by TCRdb to the 5' RACE reads, yields one record per CDR3 protein. The table lists approximately 1.5 million distinct CDR3 sequences, approximately 39% of them singletons. The material sequenced was blood. These receptors were obtained from a woman between 18 and 29 years old in good health.

The sample holds a few counts of this clonotype. The chain is built from TRBV4-3 and TRBJ1-1; tentative D call: TRBD1 (5 bases). Per the germline V gene, CDR1 is LGHNA and CDR2 is YSLEER. The V and J ends lost 2 bases and 4 bases respectively, with 17 bases between them. The CDR3 is 16 amino acids. CDR3 amino acids: CASSQLKEGRPTEAFF. The CDR3 nucleotides read TGCGCCAGCAGCCAACTCAAGGAGGGGCGGCCCACTGAAGCTTTCTTT.

The chain has TRBV10-3 and TRBJ1-5; 7 bases are a match to TRBD1. CDR1 and CDR2 from the germline V gene are ENHRY and SYGVKD. The CDR3 extends over 15 amino acids. The trim removed 1 base at V and 2 bases at J, leaving 2 bases unmatched. CDR3 residues: CAISEYRGGNQPQHF. Here the CDR3 DNA reads TGTGCCATCAGTGAGTACAGGGGAGGCAATCAGCCCCAGCATTTT.

The V call is TRBV6-2 or TRBV6-3, the J call TRBJ2-1; 13 bases are shared with TRBD2. Losses at the gene ends were 5 bases for V and 9 bases for J; bases not matched to a gene: 10. The CDR3 runs to 16 residues. CDR1 and CDR2 from the germline V gene are MNHEY and SVGEGT. The CDR3 sequence: CASSLYRLAGGTEQFF. The CDR3 region has the DNA TGTGCCAGCAGTCTATATCGACTAGCGGGGGGCACTGAGCAGTTCTTC.

V usage is TRBV5-1 and J usage is TRBJ2-5, with D possibly matching TRBD1 (5 bases). Germline V gene lookup returns CDR1 SGHRS and CDR2 YFSETQ. The CDR3 runs to 13 residues. V was trimmed by 4 bases and J by 5 bases, leaving 12 bases between them. The CDR3 is CASSGAVEETQYF. The CDR3 DNA follows: TGCGCCAGCAGCGGGGCGGTAGAGGAGACCCAGTACTTC.

The chain has TRBV7-2 and TRBJ1-2; D unclear. The CDR3 is 14 amino acids. V was trimmed by 5 bases and J by 8 bases, leaving 18 bases between them. Germline-derived CDR1 and CDR2 are SGHTA and FQGNSA. As DNA, the CDR3 is TGTGCCAGCAGCCCCGGTAGTAGGCCCAGGGGCTACACCTTC. Protein sequence: CASSPGSRPRGYTF.

The rearrangement links TRBV12-3 or TRBV12-4 to TRBJ1-1; D might be TRBD1 (6 bases). The ends were cut back, 8 bases at V and 7 bases at J, with 26 bases in the middle. The CDR3 has 16 residues. The CDR3 DNA follows: TGTGCCAGCTTGCTACCCGGGGGAAGGGGGGATGTTGAAGCTTTCTTT. Translated: CASLLPGGRGDVEAFF.

The CDR3 DNA follows: TGTGCCAGCGGGACTAGGGTACGTGAGCAGTACTTC. It encodes CASGTRVREQYF. The rearrangement joins TRBV7-9 to TRBJ2-7; 8 nucleotides align to TRBD2. This CDR3 is 12 amino acids long. The trim removed 8 bases at V and 7 bases at J, leaving 7 bases unmatched. Germline CDR1 and CDR2: SEHNR and FQNEAQ (reference sequence).

The table lists this clonotype with a few counts. V is TRBV10-3 and J is TRBJ2-3; TRBD2 agrees at 9 bases. Trimming removed 6 bases from V and 4 bases from J; junction bases left unmatched: 11. In germline, CDR1 is ENHRY, CDR2 SYGVKD. This CDR3 spans 16 amino acids. The CDR3 DNA follows: TGTGCCATCAGCCCGACTAGCGGTTACGAGTCAGATACGCAGTATTTT. This sequence encodes CAISPTSGYESDTQYF.

The chain recombines TRBV28 with TRBJ1-5; no clear D. Germline CDR1 and CDR2: MDHEN and SYDVKM. This CDR3 has 11 residues. V lost 5 bases and J 11 bases, leaving 10 bases between the germline ends. The chain's CDR3 is CASSPPGAQHF. The CDR3 DNA reads TGTGCCAGCAGTCCCCCCGGGGCCCAGCATTTT.